The 20 T cell receptor beta chains reported below all come from one sample, sequenced in a study of CD8 T cells in Susac syndrome. Random hexamers primed reverse transcription of 0.5 to 1 ug RNA. TCRdb processed the immunoSEQ multiplex PCR reads anew with MiXCR; each CDR3 protein has one entry. This table has tens of thousands of distinct CDR3 sequences, under 95% appearing once. The specimen was CD8+ T cells from PBMCs. These receptors all stem from a human donor with Susac syndrome.

J is TRBJ2-1 and V is TRBV5-6; tentative D call: TRBD1 (5 bases). The CDR3 sequence is 12 residues long. Germline CDR1 is SGHDT and CDR2 is YYEEEE. Trimming removed 3 bases from V and 10 bases from J, with 11 bases in between. As DNA, the CDR3 is TGTGCCAGCAGCTCCAGGGTCCTCGAGCAGTTCTTC. Its translation: CASSSRVLEQFF.

V is TRBV10-3 and J is TRBJ1-2; TRBD1 might be the D (5 bases). Germline CDR1 and CDR2: ENHRY and SYGVKD. V gave up 4 bases and J gave up 3 bases, with 12 bases separating them. CDR3 size: 14 residues. CDR3 region: CAISVRDADYGYTF. CDR3 coding DNA: TGTGCCATCAGTGTCCGGGACGCAGACTATGGCTACACCTTC.

The J gene is TRBJ2-1, the V gene TRBV5-4; the match to TRBD2 covers 8 bases. There are 16 residues in the CDR3. J was trimmed by 2 bases and V by 1 base; bases with no gene match: 5. The germline CDR1 and CDR2 sequences are SGHNT and YYREEE (reference sequence). CDR3 region: CASSLSSGFPYNEQFF. The DNA for the CDR3 is TGTGCCAGCAGCTTGTCTAGCGGGTTCCCCTACAATGAGCAGTTCTTC.

This clonotype is a singleton in its sample. The chain couples TRBV11-2 to TRBJ1-2; D gene ambiguous. V shed 0 bases and J shed 2 bases, with 13 bases lying between them. This CDR3 has 16 residues. Germline loops: CDR1 SGHAT, CDR2 FQNNGV. CDR3 sequence reads: CASSLELQLRNYGYTF. Here the CDR3 DNA reads TGTGCCAGCAGCTTAGAGCTACAACTCAGGAACTATGGCTACACCTTC.

The chain recombines TRBV25-1 with TRBJ1-2; D possibly corresponds to TRBD1 (5 bases). Germline-derived CDR1 and CDR2 are MGHDK and SYGVNS. The CDR3 has 12 residues. The germline V and J ends were trimmed by 6 bases and 7 bases, with 12 bases remaining between them. The CDR3 nucleotides read TGTGCCAGCAGAGGGGATTCCGGTGGCTACACCTTC. Its protein is CASRGDSGGYTF.

This chain uses TRBV10-3 with TRBJ1-1; a weak D match, TRBD1 (6 bases). Deletions cut 0 bases from V and 1 base from J, with 9 bases between. CDR3 length: 15 residues. Germline CDR1 reads ENHRY; CDR2 reads SYGVKD. The DNA of the CDR3 is TGTGCCATCAGTGAGTCGGCCAGGGGGAACACTGAAGCTTTCTTT. Amino acid sequence: CAISESARGNTEAFF.

The V gene is TRBV19, the J gene TRBJ1-1; no definite D call. Trimming stripped 4 bases from V and 4 bases from J, with 7 bases between. Germline CDR1 LNHDA, CDR2 SQIVND (reference sequence). The CDR3 loop spans 12 amino acids. The CDR3 loop reads CASSKGFTEAFF. The CDR3 nucleotides are TGTGCCAGTAGTAAAGGGTTCACTGAAGCTTTCTTT.

V gene TRBV29-1 combines with J gene TRBJ2-1; perhaps TRBD1 as D (6 bases). V dropped 5 bases and J dropped 2 bases, with 16 bases sitting between them. Germline V gene data show CDR1 as SQVTM and CDR2 as ANQGSEA. The CDR3 is made up of 15 amino acids. The CDR3 DNA is TGCAGCGTTACCTCCAGGGGCTTTACCTACAATGAGCAGTTCTTC. Encoded protein: CSVTSRGFTYNEQFF.

CDR3 nucleotide sequence: TGCAGTGCTAGCCCGGTCGGGCAGAGCAATCAGCCCCAGCATTTT. Its protein is CSASPVGQSNQPQHF. The chain carries TRBV20-1 and TRBJ1-5; D gene unclear. The ends were cut back, 3 bases at V and 1 base at J, with 13 bases in the middle. Germline-derived CDR1 and CDR2 are DFQATT and SNEGSKA (reference sequence). There are 15 residues in the CDR3.

This clonotype was detected once. The germline gene is not matched at one end of the junction; a read error may be the cause. The V gene is TRBV14, the J gene TRBJ1-6, with a possible D match to TRBD1 (5 bases). Germline V lookup: CDR1 SGHDN, CDR2 FVKESK. The length of the CDR3 is 16 residues. In DNA, the CDR3 is TGTGCCAGCAGCCCGGGCTGGGCAGGGAATAACTCACCCCTCCACTTT. Its translation is CASSPGWAGNNSPLHF.

This rearrangement joins TRBV4-1 to TRBJ2-1, with TRBD1 identical over 7 bases. Germline lookup yields CDR1 MGHRA and CDR2 YSYEKL. With 4 bases clipped from V and 4 bases from J, the junction kept 7 bases outside the gene matches. There are 15 residues in the CDR3. The CDR3 DNA is TGCGCCAGCAGCCTACCGGGACAGAGTTACAATGAGCAGTTCTTC. It encodes CASSLPGQSYNEQFF.

Only one count was recorded for this clonotype. The rearrangement uses TRBV5-1 and TRBJ1-4; 10 bases line up with TRBD1. Germline trimming cut 9 bases from V and 8 bases from J; bases unmatched to any gene: 10. CDR1 and CDR2 from the germline V gene are SGHRS and YFSETQ. There are 14 residues in the CDR3. The chain's CDR3 is CATRSGTGEEKLFF. The CDR3 nucleotides are TGCGCCACCCGAAGCGGGACAGGGGAGGAAAAACTGTTTTTT.

The chain employs TRBV12-3 or TRBV12-4 and TRBJ1-1; tentative D call: TRBD1 (6 bases). The V end was cut by 2 bases, the J end by 4 bases, with 14 bases between. The CDR3 has 15 amino acids. DNA for the CDR3: TGTGCCAGCAGTTTATTTCAGGGGCTCAGCACTGAAGCTTTCTTT. Protein sequence: CASSLFQGLSTEAFF.

The chain joins TRBV7-9 to TRBJ2-1; unclear D gene. Trimming pared 1 base from V and 5 bases from J, leaving 12 bases between. This CDR3 spans 15 amino acids. Germline-derived CDR1 and CDR2 are SEHNR and FQNEAQ (reference sequence). CDR3 DNA sequence: TGTGCCAGCAGCTTAGAGAGTGTCCCCAACAATGAGCAGTTCTTC. As protein: CASSLESVPNNEQFF.

This clonotype came up a few times. The V call is TRBV6-1, the J call TRBJ1-5, with D perhaps matching TRBD1 (6 bases). V lost 6 bases and J lost 7, with 16 bases in between. The germline CDR1 and CDR2 sequences are MNHNS and SASEGT. The CDR3 runs to 14 residues. The CDR3 coding sequence is TGTGCCAGCAGAGCCATACAGGGATACCAGCCCCAGCATTTT. Protein product: CASRAIQGYQPQHF.

The V call is TRBV27, the J call TRBJ1-5; D unclear. V shed 2 bases and J shed 0 bases, with 5 bases lying between them. The CDR3 loop spans 14 amino acids. Germline V gene data show CDR1 as MNHEY and CDR2 as SMNVEV (reference sequence). As DNA, the CDR3 is TGTGCCAGCAGTTTACAGTATAGCAATCAGCCCCAGCATTTT. This translates into CASSLQYSNQPQHF.

This clonotype was detected a few times. The rearrangement links TRBV6-5 to TRBJ1-2; 8 positions match TRBD1. The CDR3 runs 13 residues. V was clipped by 2 bases and J by 7 bases; unmatched bases: 3. Germline V gives CDR1 MNHEY, CDR2 SVGAGI. The CDR3 loop is CASSYQGARGYTF. For the CDR3, the DNA is TGTGCCAGCAGTTACCAGGGGGCGCGTGGCTACACCTTC.

This chain links TRBV27 with TRBJ2-1, with 11 bases aligning to TRBD2. V shed 5 bases, J shed 12 bases, and the junction held 21 bases outside the gene matches. This CDR3 is built from 18 residues. Germline assignment: CDR1 MNHEY and CDR2 SMNVEV (reference sequence). In nucleotides, the CDR3 is TGTGCCAGCAGTCCCATTCGACTAGCGGGACCAAGCGGTGAGTCGCAGTTCTTC. This encodes CASSPIRLAGPSGESQFF.

The chain combines TRBV2 with TRBJ2-4, with 9 bases that match TRBD1. The length of the CDR3 is 15 residues. The V gene's germline CDR1 is SNHLY and CDR2 FYNNEI. Trimming at V came to 8 bases and at J to 3 bases, leaving 8 bases not matched to a gene. This chain's CDR3 is CASAYRGLGKNIQYF. CDR3 nucleotides: TGTGCCAGCGCCTACAGGGGGCTGGGCAAAAACATTCAGTACTTC.

The genes are TRBV6-2 or TRBV6-3 and TRBJ2-7, with a tentative D call TRBD1 (6 bases). This CDR3 contains 13 residues. The V gene lost 3 bases and the J gene lost 6 bases, with 12 bases spanning the gap. From germline, CDR1 is MNHEY and CDR2 SVGEGT. DNA for the CDR3: TGTGCCAGCAGTTATGCAGGGGCCGGCGAGCAGTACTTC. It codes for CASSYAGAGEQYF.